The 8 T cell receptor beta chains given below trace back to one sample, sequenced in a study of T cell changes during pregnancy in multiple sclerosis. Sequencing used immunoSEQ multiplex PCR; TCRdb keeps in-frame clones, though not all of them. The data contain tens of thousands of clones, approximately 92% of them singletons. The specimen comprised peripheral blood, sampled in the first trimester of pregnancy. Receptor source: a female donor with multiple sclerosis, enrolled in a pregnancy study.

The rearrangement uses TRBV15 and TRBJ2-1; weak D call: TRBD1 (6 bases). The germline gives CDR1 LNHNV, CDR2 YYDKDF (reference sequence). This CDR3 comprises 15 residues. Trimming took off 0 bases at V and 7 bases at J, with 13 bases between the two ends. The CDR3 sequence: CATSREGQGRNEQFF. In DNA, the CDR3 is TGTGCCACCAGCAGAGAGGGGCAGGGGAGAAATGAGCAGTTCTTC.

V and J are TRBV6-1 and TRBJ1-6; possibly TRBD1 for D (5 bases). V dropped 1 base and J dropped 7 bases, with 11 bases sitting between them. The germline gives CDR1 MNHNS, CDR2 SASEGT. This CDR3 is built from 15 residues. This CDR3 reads CASSEDAGSNSPLHF. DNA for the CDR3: TGTGCCAGCAGTGAAGACGCAGGGTCAAATTCACCCCTCCACTTT.

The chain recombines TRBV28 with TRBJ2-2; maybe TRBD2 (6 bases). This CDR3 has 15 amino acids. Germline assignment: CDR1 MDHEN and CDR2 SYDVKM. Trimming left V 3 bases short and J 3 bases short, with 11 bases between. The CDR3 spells CASSLGGVYTGELFF. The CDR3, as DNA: TGTGCCAGCAGTTTGGGCGGGGTATACACCGGGGAGCTGTTTTTT.

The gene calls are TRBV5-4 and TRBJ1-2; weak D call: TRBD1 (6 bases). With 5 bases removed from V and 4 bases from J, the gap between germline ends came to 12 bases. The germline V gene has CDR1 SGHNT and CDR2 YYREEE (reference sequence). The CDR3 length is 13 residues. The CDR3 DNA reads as TGTGCCAGCAGGTCAACAGGGCCCTATGGCTACACCTTC. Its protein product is CASRSTGPYGYTF.

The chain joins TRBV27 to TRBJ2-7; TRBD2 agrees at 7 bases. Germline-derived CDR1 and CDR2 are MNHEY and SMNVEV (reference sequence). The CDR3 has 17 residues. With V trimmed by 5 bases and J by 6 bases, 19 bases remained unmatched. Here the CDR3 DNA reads TGTGCCAGCAGTCCAATTCCCTGGCGGGACTCGGGAGGCGAGCAGTACTTC. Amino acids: CASSPIPWRDSGGEQYF.

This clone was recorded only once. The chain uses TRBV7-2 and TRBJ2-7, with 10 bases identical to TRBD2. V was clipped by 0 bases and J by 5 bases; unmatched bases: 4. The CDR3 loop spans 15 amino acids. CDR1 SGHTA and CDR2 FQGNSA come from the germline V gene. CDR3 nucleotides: TGTGCCAGCAGCTTAGCGCTAGCGGGAGTGAACGAGCAGTACTTC. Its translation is CASSLALAGVNEQYF.

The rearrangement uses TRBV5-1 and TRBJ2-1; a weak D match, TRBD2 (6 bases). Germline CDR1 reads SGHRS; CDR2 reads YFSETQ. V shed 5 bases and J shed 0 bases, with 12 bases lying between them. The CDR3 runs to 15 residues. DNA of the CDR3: TGCGCCAGCAGACCGGACGGGAGCTCCTACAATGAGCAGTTCTTC. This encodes CASRPDGSSYNEQFF.

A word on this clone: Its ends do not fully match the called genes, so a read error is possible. The CDR3 sequence is CASSPDRGPETQYF. CDR3 nucleotides: TGTGCTAGCAGCCCGGACAGGGGGCCAGAGACCCAGTACTTC. The chain links TRBV7-7 to TRBJ2-5; 11 nucleotides agree with TRBD1. Germline CDR1 reads SSHAT; CDR2 reads FNYEAQ (reference sequence). CDR3 length: 14 residues.